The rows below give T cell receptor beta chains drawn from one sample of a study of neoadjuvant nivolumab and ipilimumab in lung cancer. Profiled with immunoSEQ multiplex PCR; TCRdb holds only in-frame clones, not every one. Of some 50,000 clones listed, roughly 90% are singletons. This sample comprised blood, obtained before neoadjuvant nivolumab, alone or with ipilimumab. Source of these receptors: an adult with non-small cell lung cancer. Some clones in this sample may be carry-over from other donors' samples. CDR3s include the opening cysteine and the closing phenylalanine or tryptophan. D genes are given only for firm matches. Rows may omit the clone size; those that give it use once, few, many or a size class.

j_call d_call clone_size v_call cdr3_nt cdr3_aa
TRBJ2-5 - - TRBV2 TGTGCCAGCAGTTCAAACCCCCGGCGCCAAGAGACCCAGTACTTC CASSSNPRRQETQYF
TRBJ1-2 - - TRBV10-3 TGTGCAGAATCGGAGGGTTCTGGCTACACCTTC CAESEGSGYTF
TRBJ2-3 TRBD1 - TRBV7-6 TGTGCCAGCAGCTCGGGACAGGGGACAGATACGCAGTATTTT CASSSGQGTDTQYF
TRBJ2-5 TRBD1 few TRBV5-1 TGCGCCAGCAGCTTGGCAGGGGGACAAGAGACCCAGTACTTC CASSLAGGQETQYF
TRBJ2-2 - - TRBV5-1 TGCGCCAGCAGCCAAGGACTGACGAACACCGGGGAGCTGTTTTTT CASSQGLTNTGELFF
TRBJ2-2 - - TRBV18 TGTGCCAGCTCACCGTCTCAGTCCTACACCGGGGAGCTGTTTTTT CASSPSQSYTGELFF
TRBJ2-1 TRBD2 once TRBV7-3 TGTGCCAGCAGCCTAGCGGGAGGGCCGAGTGAGCAGTTCTTC CASSLAGGPSEQFF
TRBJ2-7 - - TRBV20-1 TGCAGTGCTCGGGAGTTCTACGAGCAGTACTTC CSAREFYEQYF
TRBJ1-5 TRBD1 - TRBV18 TGTGCCAGCTCACCTTTTCAGGGGGGCGATCAGCCCCAGCATTTT CASSPFQGGDQPQHF
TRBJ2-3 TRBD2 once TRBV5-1 TGCGCCAGCAGCTGGACTAGCGGGGACACAGATACGCAGTATTTT CASSWTSGDTDTQYF
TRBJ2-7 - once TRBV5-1 TGCGCCAGCAGCGCAATCCAGGGGGGTCGGGCCCCTTTGTACGAGCAGTACTTC CASSAIQGGRAPLYEQYF
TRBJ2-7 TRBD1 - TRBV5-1 TGCGCCAGCAGAATGACAGGGAGCTCCTACGAGCAGTACTTC CASRMTGSSYEQYF
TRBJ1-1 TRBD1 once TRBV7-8 TGTGCCAGCAGCCGGGACAGGTGGACTGAAGCTTTCTTT CASSRDRWTEAFF
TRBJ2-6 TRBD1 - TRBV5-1 TGCGCCAGCAGCGAGGACAGGGGTGTATCTGGGGCCAACGTCCTGACTTTC CASSEDRGVSGANVLTF
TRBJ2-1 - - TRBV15 TGTGCCACCAGCAGCCCTCCCTGGGGGAAGCAGTTCTTC CATSSPPWGKQFF
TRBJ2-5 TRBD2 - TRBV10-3 TGTGCCATCAGTGATATAGCGGGAGGACAAGAGACCCAGTACTTC CAISDIAGGQETQYF
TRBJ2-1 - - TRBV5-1 TGCGCCAGCAGCTTGGTTCCAGGGAATGAGCAGTTCTTC CASSLVPGNEQFF
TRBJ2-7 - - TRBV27 TGTGCCAGCGCAGCGGTGAGCTCCTACGAGCAGTACTTC CASAAVSSYEQYF
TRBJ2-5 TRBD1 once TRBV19 TGTGCCAGTAGTAAACGGACAGGGAACCAAGAGACCCAGTACTTC CASSKRTGNQETQYF
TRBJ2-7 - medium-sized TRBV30 TGTGCCTGGAGTGAGGGGGGCAGGGTGGACGAGCAGTACTTC CAWSEGGRVDEQYF
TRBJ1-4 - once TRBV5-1 TGCGCCAGCAGCTTGGGCAGGGGAGTAGCTAATGAAAAACTGTTTTTT CASSLGRGVANEKLFF
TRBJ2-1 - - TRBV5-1 TGCGCCAGCAGCACCCCCGTCGGGGACAACTACAATGAGCAGTTCTTC CASSTPVGDNYNEQFF
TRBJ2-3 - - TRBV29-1 TGCAGCGTTAAAGCGGTATACGCCACAGATACGCAGTATTTT CSVKAVYATDTQYF
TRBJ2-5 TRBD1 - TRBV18 TGTGCCAGCTCACCGGGACAGGGGGCCGGGGAGACCCAGTACTTC CASSPGQGAGETQYF
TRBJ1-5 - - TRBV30 TGTGCCTGGAAGGTTAGCAATCAGCCCCAGCATTTT CAWKVSNQPQHF
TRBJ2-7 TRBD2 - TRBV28 TGTGCCAGCGGGGATAGCGGGAGGGGAGCCGAGCAGTACTTC CASGDSGRGAEQYF
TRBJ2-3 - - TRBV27 TGTGCCAGCACGGGGACGGGAGATACGCAGTATTTT CASTGTGDTQYF
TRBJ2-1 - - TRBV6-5 TGTGCCAGCAGTTACGACTGGAACTACAATGAGCAGTTCTTC CASSYDWNYNEQFF
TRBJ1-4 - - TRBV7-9 TGTGCCAGCAGCTCCAGGCGTGGGATACTTAATGAAAAACTGTTTTTT CASSSRRGILNEKLFF
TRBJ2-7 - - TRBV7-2 TGTGCCAGCAGCCCTGCCTCGGTCGGTGAGCAGTACTTC CASSPASVGEQYF
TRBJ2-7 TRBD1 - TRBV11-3 TGTGCCAGCAGCCGGACAGGGTCCTCCTACGAGCAGTACTTC CASSRTGSSYEQYF
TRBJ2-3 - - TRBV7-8 TGTGCCAGCAGGCCGGAAGCAGATACGCAGTATTTT CASRPEADTQYF
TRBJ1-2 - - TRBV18 TGTGCCAGCGAGGGCCCGGAAGAAGGCTACACCTTC CASEGPEEGYTF
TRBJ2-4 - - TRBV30 TGTGCCTGGAGCGCGGGCCTAGGAGCCAAAAACATTCAGTACTTC CAWSAGLGAKNIQYF
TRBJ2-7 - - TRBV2 TGTGCCAGCAGTGAAGTTAACGGCGACTCCTACGAGCAGTACTTC CASSEVNGDSYEQYF
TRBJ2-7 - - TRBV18 TGTGCCAGCTCAACCCCGGGCATCTCCTACGAGCAGTACTTC CASSTPGISYEQYF
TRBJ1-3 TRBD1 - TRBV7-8 TGTGCCAGCAGCTCAAGGACAGGGACTGGAAACACCATATATTTT CASSSRTGTGNTIYF
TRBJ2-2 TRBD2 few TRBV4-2 TGTGCCAGCAGCCAAGCAGGGACTAGCGTGAACACCGGGGAGCTGTTTTTT CASSQAGTSVNTGELFF
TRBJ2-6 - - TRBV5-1 TGCGCCAGCAGCTTGTTGAGCTCTGGGGCCAACGTCCTGACTTTC CASSLLSSGANVLTF
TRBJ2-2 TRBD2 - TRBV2 TGTGCCAGCAGTTACAACCGTGGGAGCGGGAGGATGGGCGGGGAGCTGTTTTTT CASSYNRGSGRMGGELFF
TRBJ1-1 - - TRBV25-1 TGTGCCAGCAGTGAAGGGGAGAGGGATCGGGCTTTCTTT CASSEGERDRAFF
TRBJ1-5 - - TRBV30 TGTGCCTGGAGTAAGCTTGTCAGCAATCAGCCCCAGCATTTT CAWSKLVSNQPQHF